The T cell receptor beta chain under discussion was sequenced for a study of shared clonotypes between healthy human individuals. Overall study findings and caveats: Among donors, sharing of clonotypes was expected to be affected by sequencing depth. Naive CD4 clonotype sharing across four donors was 4% to 5%.

Healthy HIV-negative adults with no recent acute infections or vaccinations were recruited as donors. The study separated CD4+ cells into CD45RA+ naive and CD45RA-negative memory subsets. Data came from immunoSEQ multiplex PCR; TCRdb stores just in-frame clones and leaves some out. The table includes roughly 2 million clones, approximately 94% detected once. Trimming removed 4 bases from V and 9 bases from J; junction bases left unmatched: 8. CDR1 and CDR2 (germline): SQVTM, ANQGSEA. The CDR3 is made up of 12 amino acids. Comment on this clone: Its specificity is not known.

The V and J genes are TRBV29-1 and TRBJ2-5, with 7 bases matching TRBD2. The TCR sequence derives from a young man in good health. The sample was naive CD4+ T cells sorted from blood. Sample subset: CD45RA+ positively selected. The CDR3 sequence: CSVGIGREAQYF. The CDR3 bases are TGCAGCGTTGGGATAGGACGGGAGGCCCAGTACTTC.